The following is a T cell receptor (beta chain) sequence with its context. Its antigen is currently unknown. TCRdb reprocessed the 5' RACE reads via MiXCR and lists one record per CDR3 protein. The profile covers about 30,000 distinct CDR3 sequences, with approximately 5.2% appearing a single time and 3% to 4.5% taken by the ten largest. This CDR3 has 14 amino acids. The junction had 6 bases not matched to a gene; V was cut back by 3 bases and J by 4 bases. From germline, CDR1 is DFQATT and CDR2 SNEGSKA (reference sequence). The data originate from a study of early T cells in non-severe SARS-CoV-2 infection. Whole-study context: Alpha and beta chains were unpaired, from unsorted whole-blood bulk RNA. Overall study results and limits: VDJdb matching, biased toward anti-spike CD8 responses, missed private and CD4 specificities.

Source material: whole blood. The sequence derives from an adult who was a healthcare worker with PCR-confirmed SARS-CoV-2 infection or an uninfected control (not recorded which). The chain links TRBV20-1 to TRBJ2-7, with 10 positions matching TRBD2. The CDR3 DNA sequence: TGCAGTGCTAGTCTAGCGGGAGTTTGGTACGAGCAGTACTTC. Its protein is CSASLAGVWYEQYF.